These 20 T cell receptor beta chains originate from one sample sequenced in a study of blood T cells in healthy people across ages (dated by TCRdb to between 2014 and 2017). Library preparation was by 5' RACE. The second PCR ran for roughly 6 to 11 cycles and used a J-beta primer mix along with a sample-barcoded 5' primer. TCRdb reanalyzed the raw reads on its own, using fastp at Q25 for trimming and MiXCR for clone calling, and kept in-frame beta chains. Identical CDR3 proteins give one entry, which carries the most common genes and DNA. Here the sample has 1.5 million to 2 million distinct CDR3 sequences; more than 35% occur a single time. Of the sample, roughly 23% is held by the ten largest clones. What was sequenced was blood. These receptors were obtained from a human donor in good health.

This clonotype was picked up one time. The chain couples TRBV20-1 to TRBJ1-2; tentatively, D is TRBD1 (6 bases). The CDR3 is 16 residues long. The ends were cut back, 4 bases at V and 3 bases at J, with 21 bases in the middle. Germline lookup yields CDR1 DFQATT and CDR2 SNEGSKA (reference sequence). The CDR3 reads CSATPSGTLLDYGYTF. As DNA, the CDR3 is TGCAGTGCTACACCCTCCGGGACACTCTTGGACTATGGCTACACCTTC.

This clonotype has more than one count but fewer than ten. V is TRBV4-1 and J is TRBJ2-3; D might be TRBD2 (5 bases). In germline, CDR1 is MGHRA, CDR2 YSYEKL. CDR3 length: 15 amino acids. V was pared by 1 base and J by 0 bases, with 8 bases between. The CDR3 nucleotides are TGCGCCAGCAGCCAAGTTACGGGGAGCACAGATACGCAGTATTTT. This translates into CASSQVTGSTDTQYF.

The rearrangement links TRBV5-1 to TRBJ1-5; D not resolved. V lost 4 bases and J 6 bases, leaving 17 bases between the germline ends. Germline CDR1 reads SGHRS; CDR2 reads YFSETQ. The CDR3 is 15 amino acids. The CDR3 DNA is TGCGCCAGCAGCCCTGGACCAGAAAGTGGTCAGCCCCAGCATTTT. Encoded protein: CASSPGPESGQPQHF. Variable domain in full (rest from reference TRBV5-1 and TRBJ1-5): KAGVTQTPRYLIKTRGQQVTLSCSPISGHRSVSWYQQTPGQGLQFLFEYFSETQRNKGNFPGRFSGRQFSNSRSEMNVSTLELGDSALYLCASSPGPESGQPQHFGDGTRLSIL.

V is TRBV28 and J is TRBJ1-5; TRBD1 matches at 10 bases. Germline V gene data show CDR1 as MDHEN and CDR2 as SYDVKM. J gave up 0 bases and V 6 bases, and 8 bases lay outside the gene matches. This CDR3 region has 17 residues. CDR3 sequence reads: CASSDRGLTYSNQPQHF. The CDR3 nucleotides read TGTGCCAGCAGCGACAGGGGGCTTACTTATAGCAATCAGCCCCAGCATTTT.

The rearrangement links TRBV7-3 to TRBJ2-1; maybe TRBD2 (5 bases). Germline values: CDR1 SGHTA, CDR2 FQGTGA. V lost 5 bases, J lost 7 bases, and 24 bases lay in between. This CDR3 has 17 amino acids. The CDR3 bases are TGTGCCAGCAGCGTCCGGGATGTTCCTCCCTTGGGGAATGAGCAGTTCTTC. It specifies CASSVRDVPPLGNEQFF.

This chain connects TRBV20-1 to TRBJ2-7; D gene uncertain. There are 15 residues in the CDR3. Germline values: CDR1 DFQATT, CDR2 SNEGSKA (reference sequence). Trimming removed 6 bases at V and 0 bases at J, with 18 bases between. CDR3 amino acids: CSADNNNHVSYEQYF. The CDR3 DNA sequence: TGCAGTGCCGATAATAACAACCACGTCTCCTACGAGCAGTACTTC.

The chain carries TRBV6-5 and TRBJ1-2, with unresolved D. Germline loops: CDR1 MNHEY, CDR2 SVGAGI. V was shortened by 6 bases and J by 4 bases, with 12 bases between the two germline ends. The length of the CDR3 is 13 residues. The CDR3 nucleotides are TGTGCCAGCAGCCCCTCCGGGGTCTATGGCTACACCTTC. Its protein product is CASSPSGVYGYTF.

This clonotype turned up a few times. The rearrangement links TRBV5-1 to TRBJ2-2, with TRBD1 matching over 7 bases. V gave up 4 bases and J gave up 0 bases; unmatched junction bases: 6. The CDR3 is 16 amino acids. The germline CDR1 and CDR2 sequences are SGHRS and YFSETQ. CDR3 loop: CASSARQGANTGELFF. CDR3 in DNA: TGCGCCAGCAGCGCTAGACAGGGCGCGAACACCGGGGAGCTGTTTTTT.

CDR3 protein: CSVEDLPYEQFF. CDR3 coding DNA: TGCAGCGTTGAAGATCTCCCGTATGAGCAGTTCTTC. This chain joins TRBV29-1 and TRBJ2-1; D not resolved. V was trimmed by 0 bases and J by 8 bases, leaving 8 bases between them. Germline loops: CDR1 SQVTM, CDR2 ANQGSEA. The CDR3 length is 12 residues.

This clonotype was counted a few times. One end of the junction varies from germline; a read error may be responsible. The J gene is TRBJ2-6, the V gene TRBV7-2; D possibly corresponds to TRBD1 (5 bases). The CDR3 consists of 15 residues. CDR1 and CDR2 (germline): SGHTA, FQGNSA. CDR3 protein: CASIARGSGASVLTF. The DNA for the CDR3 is TGTGCCAGCATCGCCCGTGGCTCTGGGGCCAGCGTCCTGACTTTC.

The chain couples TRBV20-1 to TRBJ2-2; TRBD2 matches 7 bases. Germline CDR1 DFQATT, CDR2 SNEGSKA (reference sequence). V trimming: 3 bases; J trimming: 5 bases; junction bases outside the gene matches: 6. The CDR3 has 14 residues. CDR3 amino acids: CSASGGSETGELFF. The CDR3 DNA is TGCAGTGCTAGTGGCGGGAGCGAGACCGGGGAGCTGTTTTTT.

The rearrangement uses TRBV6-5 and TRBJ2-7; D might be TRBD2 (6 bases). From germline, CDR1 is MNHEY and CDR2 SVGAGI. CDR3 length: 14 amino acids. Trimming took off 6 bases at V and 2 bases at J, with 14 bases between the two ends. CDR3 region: CASSIGTPAYEQYF. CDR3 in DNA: TGTGCCAGCAGCATAGGGACTCCCGCCTACGAGCAGTACTTC.

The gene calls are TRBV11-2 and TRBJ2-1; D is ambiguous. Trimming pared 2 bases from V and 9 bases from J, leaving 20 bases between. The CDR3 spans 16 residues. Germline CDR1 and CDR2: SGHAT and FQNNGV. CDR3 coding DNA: TGTGCCAGCAGCTTACAGAGGTCCTTGAAGTTTGGTGAGCAGTTCTTC. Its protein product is CASSLQRSLKFGEQFF.

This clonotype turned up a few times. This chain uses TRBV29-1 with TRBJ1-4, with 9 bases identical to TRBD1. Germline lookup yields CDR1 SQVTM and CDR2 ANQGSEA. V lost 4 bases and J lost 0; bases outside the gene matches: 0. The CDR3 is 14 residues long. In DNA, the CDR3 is TGCAGCGTTGGGACAGGGGCAACTAATGAAAAACTGTTTTTT. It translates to CSVGTGATNEKLFF.

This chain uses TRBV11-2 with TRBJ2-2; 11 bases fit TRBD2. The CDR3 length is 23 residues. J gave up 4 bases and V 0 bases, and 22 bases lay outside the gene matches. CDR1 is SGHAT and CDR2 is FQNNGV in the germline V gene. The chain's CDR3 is CASSLDLETSSGGYIPITGELFF. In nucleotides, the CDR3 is TGTGCCAGCAGCTTAGATCTAGAAACCTCTAGCGGGGGGTATATACCGATCACCGGGGAGCTGTTTTTT.

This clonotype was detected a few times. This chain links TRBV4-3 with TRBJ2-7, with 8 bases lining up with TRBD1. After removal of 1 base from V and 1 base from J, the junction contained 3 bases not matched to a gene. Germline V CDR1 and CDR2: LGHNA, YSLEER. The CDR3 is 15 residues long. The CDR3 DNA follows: TGCGCCAGCAGCCAAGCCCAGGGGGCTTCCTACGAGCAGTACTTC. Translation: CASSQAQGASYEQYF.

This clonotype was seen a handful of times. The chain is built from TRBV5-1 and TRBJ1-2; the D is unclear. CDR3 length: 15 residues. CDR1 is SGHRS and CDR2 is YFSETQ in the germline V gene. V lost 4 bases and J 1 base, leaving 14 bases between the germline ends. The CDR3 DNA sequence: TGCGCCAGCAGCCCTCAGGCGGATCATAACTATGGCTACACCTTC. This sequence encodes CASSPQADHNYGYTF.

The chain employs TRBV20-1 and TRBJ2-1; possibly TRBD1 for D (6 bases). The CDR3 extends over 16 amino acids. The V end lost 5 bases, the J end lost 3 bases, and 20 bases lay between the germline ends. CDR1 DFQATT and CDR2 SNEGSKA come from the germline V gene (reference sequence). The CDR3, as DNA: TGCAGTGCTCCCAAGTCGGACAGAAAGCACTACAATGAGCAGTTCTTC. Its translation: CSAPKSDRKHYNEQFF.

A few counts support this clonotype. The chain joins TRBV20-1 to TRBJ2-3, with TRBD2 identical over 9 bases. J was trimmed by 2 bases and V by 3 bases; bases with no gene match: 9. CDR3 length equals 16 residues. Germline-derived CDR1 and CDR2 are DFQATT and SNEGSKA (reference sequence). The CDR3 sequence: CSASISGRPTTDTQYF. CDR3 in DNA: TGCAGTGCTAGTATAAGCGGGAGGCCGACCACAGATACGCAGTATTTT.

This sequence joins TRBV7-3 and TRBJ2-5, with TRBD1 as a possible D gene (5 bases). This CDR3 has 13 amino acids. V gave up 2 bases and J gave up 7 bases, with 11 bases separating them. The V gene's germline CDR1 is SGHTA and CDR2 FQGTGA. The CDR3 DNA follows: TGTGCCAGCAGCTTAGGCTTAAGGGGGACCCAGTACTTC. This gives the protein CASSLGLRGTQYF.